The sample holds a few counts of the clone carrying this TCR beta chain. Its specificity is not known. The sample comes from a study of T cell repertoires in cytomegalovirus infection. Whole-study findings and limits: Ex vivo responses were dominated by HLA-C-restricted CMV-specific TCR beta clonotypes.

TCRdb analysed the reads with MiXCR anew, one entry per CDR3 protein. The sample lists 200,000 to 250,000 distinct CDR3 sequences, 22% seen once, with around a sixth in the top ten. CDR3 length: 15 amino acids. The V end lost 3 bases, the J end lost 4 bases, and 10 bases lay between the germline ends. Germline CDR1 and CDR2: LNHDA and SQIVND (reference sequence). The receptor's source is a human donor in good health (CMV status not recorded). Some clones in this sample may be carry-over from other donors' samples. The V gene is TRBV19, the J gene TRBJ2-6; D might be TRBD1 or TRBD2, each matching 5 bases. The source material was CD8+ T cells from PBMCs. The CDR3 sequence: CASSIEGRGANVLTF. The CDR3 coding sequence is TGTGCCAGTAGTATCGAGGGACGGGGGGCCAACGTCCTGACTTTC.